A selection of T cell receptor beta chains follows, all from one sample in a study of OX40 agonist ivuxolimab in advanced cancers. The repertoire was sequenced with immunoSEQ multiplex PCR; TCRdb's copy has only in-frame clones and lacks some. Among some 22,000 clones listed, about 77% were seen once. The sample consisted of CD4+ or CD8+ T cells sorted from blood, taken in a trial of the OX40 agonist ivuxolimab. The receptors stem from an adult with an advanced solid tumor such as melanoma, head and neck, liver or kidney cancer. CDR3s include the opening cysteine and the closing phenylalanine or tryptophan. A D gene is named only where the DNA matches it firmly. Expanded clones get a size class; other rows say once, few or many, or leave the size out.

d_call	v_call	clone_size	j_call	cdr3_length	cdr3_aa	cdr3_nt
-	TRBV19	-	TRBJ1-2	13	CASSKQANYGYTF	TGTGCCAGTAGTAAACAAGCTAACTATGGCTACACCTTC
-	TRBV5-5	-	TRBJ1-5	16	CASSKTQGLGNQPQHF	TGTGCCAGCAGTAAGACCCAGGGTTTAGGCAATCAGCCCCAGCATTTT
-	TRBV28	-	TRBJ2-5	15	CASSSPEGRGKTQYF	TGTGCCAGCAGTTCCCCAGAGGGGCGGGGAAAGACCCAGTACTTC
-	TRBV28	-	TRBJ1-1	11	CASILQSEAFF	TGTGCCAGCATCTTACAGAGTGAAGCTTTCTTT
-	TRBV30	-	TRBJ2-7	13	CAWSVGHRGEQYF	TGTGCCTGGAGTGTAGGACATCGGGGCGAGCAGTACTTC
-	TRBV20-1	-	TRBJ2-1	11	CSASLDQEQFF	TGCAGTGCTAGTCTAGATCAAGAGCAGTTCTTC
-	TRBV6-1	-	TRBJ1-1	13	CASSESGGTEAFF	TGTGCCAGCAGTGAATCGGGGGGCACTGAAGCTTTCTTT
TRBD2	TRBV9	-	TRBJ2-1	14	CASSAARGVNEQFF	TGTGCCAGCAGCGCCGCCCGGGGGGTCAATGAGCAGTTCTTC
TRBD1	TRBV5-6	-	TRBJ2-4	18	CASSLQGAIFLAKNIQYF	TGTGCCAGCTCCCTGCAGGGGGCCATATTCCTAGCCAAAAACATTCAGTACTTC
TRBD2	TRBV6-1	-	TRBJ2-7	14	CASSPGLAGFEQYF	TGTGCCAGCAGTCCGGGACTAGCGGGGTTCGAGCAGTACTTC
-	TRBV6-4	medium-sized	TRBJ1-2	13	CASSDSEKAGYTF	TGTGCCAGCAGTGACTCGGAGAAAGCCGGCTACACCTTC